This T cell receptor (beta chain) was identified during a study of blood T cell repertoires in COVID-19. Study in general: The United States, Italy and Spain supplied acute and convalescent COVID-19 samples. The cDNA or gDNA used as material had been derived from T cells, B-cell-depleted T cells, or PBMCs.

In the authors' methods: Amplified reference gene primers provided the basis for estimating nucleated cell counts. TCRdb's table, derived via immunoSEQ multiplex PCR, lists solely in-frame clones and lacks some. V, J and clone size are those of that table, while D and trimming were read from the DNA. The sample shows hundreds of thousands of clones, about 88% of them seen only once. In germline, CDR1 is KGHDR, CDR2 SFDVKD. The CDR3 is made up of 15 amino acids. The germline V and J ends were trimmed by 3 bases and 5 bases, with 15 bases remaining between them. The V and J genes are TRBV24-1 and TRBJ1-1; D might be TRBD1 (6 bases). The sequence came from a woman in her forties who had recovered from COVID-19. Sequencing was performed on peripheral blood. For the CDR3, the DNA is TGTGCCACCAGTGATGCGAAACAGGGTTGGACTGAAGCTTTCTTT. Translated, it gives CATSDAKQGWTEAFF.